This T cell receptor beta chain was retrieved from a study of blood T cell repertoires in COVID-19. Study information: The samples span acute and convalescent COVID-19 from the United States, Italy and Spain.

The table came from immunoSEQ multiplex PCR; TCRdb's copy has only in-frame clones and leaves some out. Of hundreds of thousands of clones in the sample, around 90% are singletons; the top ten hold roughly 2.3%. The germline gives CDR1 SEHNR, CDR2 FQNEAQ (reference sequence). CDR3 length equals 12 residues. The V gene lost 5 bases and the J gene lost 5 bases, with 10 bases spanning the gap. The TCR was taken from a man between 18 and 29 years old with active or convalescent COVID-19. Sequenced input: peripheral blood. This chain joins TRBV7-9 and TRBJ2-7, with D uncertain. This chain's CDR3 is CASSPRRDEQYF. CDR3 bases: TGTGCCAGCAGCCCGAGAAGAGACGAGCAGTACTTC.